Below, 5 T cell receptor beta chains from the same sample are listed, as sequenced in a study of high-grade serous ovarian cancer treatment subgroups. The tumor samples were collected prior to definitive surgery or chemotherapy. Sequencing was performed with immunoSEQ multiplex PCR; in TCRdb, only in-frame clones are kept and a portion is missing. The top ten hold 3% to 3.5% of the sample, which has approximately 36,000 clones, about four fifths seen once. The sample comprised tumor tissue. These receptors were collected from a human donor with high-grade serous ovarian cancer.

The chain joins TRBV4-3 to TRBJ2-7; unclear D gene. Trimming cost V 7 bases and J 4 bases, with 17 bases left between them. The CDR3 covers 14 residues. Per germline, CDR1 LGHNA and CDR2 YSLEER. This chain's CDR3 is CASTSPSSKYEQYF. The DNA of the CDR3 is TGCGCCAGCACCTCGCCCTCATCGAAGTACGAGCAGTACTTC.

The V and J genes are TRBV6-4 and TRBJ2-3; 11 positions agree with TRBD2. J was trimmed by 2 bases and V by 6 bases; bases with no gene match: 4. Germline-derived CDR1 and CDR2 are MRHNA and SNTAGT. The CDR3 totals 15 residues. CDR3 loop: CASRRLAGSTDTQYF. The CDR3 bases are TGTGCCAGCAGAAGACTAGCGGGGTCCACAGATACGCAGTATTTT.

The chain employs TRBV4-3 and TRBJ2-2; the D gene is possibly TRBD1 (6 bases). CDR1 and CDR2 (germline): LGHNA, YSLEER. The CDR3 consists of 15 residues. Trimming removed 8 bases at V and 3 bases at J, with 16 bases between. The CDR3 coding sequence is TGCGCCAGCCCCGACCGGGACAAAGACACCGGGGAGCTGTTTTTT. This codes for CASPDRDKDTGELFF.

This chain links TRBV2 with TRBJ2-1; D might be TRBD1 (6 bases). With 8 bases removed from V and 3 bases from J, the gap between germline ends came to 17 bases. The CDR3 totals 15 residues. The germline V gene encodes CDR1 SNHLY and CDR2 FYNNEI. The CDR3 sequence is CASSLGAGDYNEQFF. CDR3 sequence (DNA): TGTGCCAGCTCGCTGGGGGCGGGCGACTACAATGAGCAGTTCTTC.

The chain combines TRBV25-1 with TRBJ1-1, with D unclear. Germline assignment: CDR1 MGHDK and CDR2 SYGVNS. This CDR3 region has 13 residues. With 1 base removed from V and 1 base from J, the gap between germline ends came to 4 bases. This chain's CDR3 is CASSEWKNTEAFF. Written as DNA, the CDR3 is TGTGCCAGCAGTGAATGGAAGAACACTGAAGCTTTCTTT.